A single sample gave rise to the 28 T cell receptor beta chains below, sequenced in a study of OX40 agonist ivuxolimab in advanced cancers. Library preparation used the immunoSEQ multiplex PCR assay. TCRdb obtained this table from immuneACCESS and retained in-frame rearrangements with V and J assigned. These tables miss some clones; where compared with another copy, unresolved V genes account for less than half of the shortfall, and the remainder is unexplained. In all, the sample holds 72,000 or so clones, and under 90% of those were seen once. The ten top clones hold more than 1% of the sample. The sample in question was CD4+ or CD8+ T cells sorted from blood, obtained in a trial of the OX40 agonist ivuxolimab. Receptors originate from an adult with an advanced solid tumor such as melanoma, head and neck, liver or kidney cancer.

The chain is built from TRBV5-4 and TRBJ2-3; 13 bases align to TRBD2. CDR3 size: 16 residues. Germline V gives CDR1 SGHNT, CDR2 YYREEE (reference sequence). V was pared by 5 bases and J by 2 bases, with 5 bases of the junction left unmatched. The CDR3 protein is CASRGLAGANTDTQYF. The DNA for the CDR3 is TGTGCCAGCAGAGGACTAGCGGGGGCCAACACAGATACGCAGTATTTT.

This chain links TRBV6-6 with TRBJ2-7; no reliable D call. CDR3 size: 13 residues. Trimming stripped 6 bases from V and 3 bases from J, with 12 bases between. From germline, CDR1 is MNHNY and CDR2 SVGAGI (reference sequence). The CDR3 nucleotides are TGTGCCAGCAGGAAAGGGCAGTACTACGAGCAGTACTTC. This encodes CASRKGQYYEQYF.

V usage is TRBV6-5 and J usage is TRBJ1-5; D is uncertain. The V gene's germline CDR1 is MNHEY and CDR2 SVGAGI. The V end was cut by 4 bases, the J end by 0 bases, with 13 bases between. This CDR3 is 16 amino acids long. The CDR3: CASSSQRRGSNQPQHF. The CDR3 region has the DNA TGTGCCAGCAGTTCCCAGAGACGTGGTAGCAATCAGCCCCAGCATTTT.

V is TRBV7-8 and J is TRBJ1-1, with D unclear. V was trimmed by 4 bases and J by 0 bases, leaving 12 bases between them. Germline lookup yields CDR1 SGHVS and CDR2 FQNEAQ. The CDR3 is 15 amino acids. Here the CDR3 DNA reads TGTGCCAGCAGCTCCGTTGGAGGCATGAACACTGAAGCTTTCTTT. Translating it yields CASSSVGGMNTEAFF. Complete variable domain (other parts from reference TRBV7-8 and TRBJ1-1): GAGVSQSPRYKVAKRGQDVALRCDPISGHVSLFWYQQALGQGPEFLTYFQNEAQLDKSGLPSDRFFAERPEGSVSTLKIQRTQQEDSAVYLCASSSVGGMNTEAFFGQGTRLTVV.

The rearrangement uses TRBV9 and TRBJ2-2, with 11 positions matching TRBD2. Germline-derived CDR1 and CDR2 are SGDLS and YYNGEE. After removal of 4 bases from V and 4 bases from J, the junction contained 9 bases not matched to a gene. The CDR3 has 17 residues. The CDR3 DNA follows: TGTGCCAGCAGCTCCTCGACCGGGACTAGCGGCACCGGGGAGCTGTTTTTT. Residues: CASSSSTGTSGTGELFF.

V usage is TRBV5-8 and J usage is TRBJ1-4; D not certain. In germline, CDR1 is SGHTS, CDR2 YDEGEE. The CDR3 sequence is 15 residues long. The ends were cut back, 0 bases at V and 2 bases at J, with 8 bases in the middle. DNA of the CDR3: TGTGCCAGCAGCTTGGGGGAACAGACTAATGAAAAACTGTTTTTT. Translating it yields CASSLGEQTNEKLFF.

The chain joins TRBV12-1 to TRBJ2-3. TRBV12-1 is a pseudogene segment. The CDR3 covers 16 residues. The CDR3 region is CASSLIGPLDTDTQYF. Written as DNA, the CDR3 is TGTGCCAGCAGCTTGATTGGACCTCTCGACACAGATACGCAGTATTTT.

The chain has TRBV25-1 and TRBJ2-1; TRBD1 is a possible D gene (5 bases). The CDR3 runs to 15 residues. With 5 bases removed from V and 4 bases from J, the gap between germline ends came to 15 bases. CDR1 and CDR2 from the germline V gene are MGHDK and SYGVNS. The CDR3 here is CASSTYSGIYNEQFF. CDR3 coding DNA: TGTGCCAGCAGTACATACTCAGGGATTTACAATGAGCAGTTCTTC.

V gene TRBV7-3 combines with J gene TRBJ2-5, with a weak D call TRBD2 (6 bases). CDR1 SGHTA and CDR2 FQGTGA come from the germline V gene. CDR3 size: 15 residues. Trimming pared 1 base from V and 1 base from J, leaving 10 bases between. The CDR3 region is CASSLSPGSQETQYF. For the CDR3, the DNA is TGTGCCAGCAGCTTAAGCCCCGGGAGCCAAGAGACCCAGTACTTC.

V is TRBV2 and J is TRBJ2-3; D may correspond to TRBD1 or TRBD2 (5 bases each). This CDR3 is built from 14 residues. CDR1 is SNHLY and CDR2 is FYNNEI in the germline V gene. V gave up 6 bases and J gave up 2 bases, with 12 bases separating them. The CDR3 DNA follows: TGTGCCAGCAGGGTTGGGGGTCCCACAGATACGCAGTATTTT. Translation: CASRVGGPTDTQYF.

The chain combines TRBV5-4 with TRBJ2-2; D is possibly TRBD1 (6 bases). Germline V gene lookup returns CDR1 SGHNT and CDR2 YYREEE (reference sequence). The V end lost 2 bases, the J end lost 2 bases, and 13 bases lay between the germline ends. The CDR3 sequence is 16 residues long. CDR3 in amino acids: CASSLGQGTNTGELFF. In DNA form, the CDR3 reads TGTGCCAGCAGCTTAGGGCAGGGGACAAACACCGGGGAGCTGTTTTTT. Variable domain in full (rest from reference TRBV5-4 and TRBJ2-2): ETGVTQSPTHLIKTRGQQVTLRCSSQSGHNTVSWYQQALGQGPQFIFQYYREEENGRGNFPPRFSGLQFPNYSSELNVNALELDDSALYLCASSLGQGTNTGELFFGEGSRLTVL.

This sequence joins TRBV7-8 and TRBJ2-3; no definite D call. CDR1 is SGHVS, CDR2 FQNEAQ, per germline. The CDR3 is 14 residues long. V shed 7 bases and J shed 4 bases, with 15 bases lying between them. The CDR3 sequence is CASTQTRTADTQYF. CDR3 DNA sequence: TGTGCCAGCACCCAAACTCGCACTGCAGATACGCAGTATTTT.

The rearrangement uses TRBV5-8 and TRBJ2-3; maybe TRBD1 (7 bases). Germline CDR1 reads SGHTS; CDR2 reads YDEGEE. This CDR3 is built from 15 residues. V was shortened by 4 bases and J by 3 bases, with 15 bases between the two germline ends. This CDR3 reads CASSIRTGGTDTQYF. The CDR3 bases are TGTGCCAGCAGCATTAGGACAGGAGGGACAGATACGCAGTATTTT. The variable domain in full, completed from reference TRBV5-8 and TRBJ2-3, reads EAGVTQSPTHLIKTRGQQATLRCSPISGHTSVYWYQQALGLGLQFLLWYDEGEERNRGNFPPRFSGRQFPNYSSELNVNALELEDSALYLCASSIRTGGTDTQYFGPGTRLTVL.

This clone was recorded a few times. This chain connects TRBV7-2 to TRBJ1-1, with D perhaps matching TRBD1 (5 bases). The V and J ends lost 1 base and 7 bases respectively, with 16 bases between them. The CDR3 length is 15 residues. From germline, CDR1 is SGHTA and CDR2 FQGNSA. CDR3 bases: TGTGCCAGCAGCTTAGACGGCAGGGTTGAGGGTGAAGCTTTCTTT. Translating gives CASSLDGRVEGEAFF.

This clone was observed a few times. This chain uses TRBV5-1 with TRBJ2-5; D perhaps matches TRBD2 (6 bases). V gave up 3 bases and J gave up 4 bases, with 16 bases separating them. Germline loops: CDR1 SGHRS, CDR2 YFSETQ. The CDR3 runs to 15 residues. CDR3 residues: CASSWGTLEGETQYF. CDR3 in DNA: TGCGCCAGCAGCTGGGGGACTCTGGAGGGAGAGACCCAGTACTTC.

The chain uses TRBV2 and TRBJ1-3, with TRBD1 as a possible D gene (5 bases). The CDR3 totals 16 residues. Germline V gene data show CDR1 as SNHLY and CDR2 as FYNNEI. The germline V and J ends were trimmed by 6 bases and 3 bases, with 18 bases remaining between them. Here the CDR3 reads CASSPGEVHVGNTIYF. The CDR3 region has the DNA TGTGCCAGCAGCCCGGGGGAGGTCCATGTTGGAAACACCATATATTTT. The entire variable domain, with the rest obtained from reference TRBV2 and TRBJ1-3, is as follows: EPEVTQTPSHQVTQMGQEVILRCVPISNHLYFYWYRQILGQKVEFLVSFYNNEISEKSEIFDDQFSVERPDGSNFTLKIRSTKLEDSAMYFCASSPGEVHVGNTIYFGEGSWLTVV.

The sample holds a few counts of this clone. The V and J genes are TRBV4-1 and TRBJ1-2, with TRBD1 identical over 7 bases. Trimming at V came to 1 base and at J to 4 bases, leaving 9 bases not matched to a gene. The CDR3 is 16 residues long. CDR1 is MGHRA, CDR2 YSYEKL, per germline. The CDR3 loop is CASSQVLGGRFYGYTF. CDR3 bases: TGCGCCAGCAGCCAAGTGTTAGGGGGCAGGTTCTATGGCTACACCTTC.

This sequence joins TRBV5-5 and TRBJ1-4; 8 bases are shared with TRBD1. CDR1 and CDR2 (germline): SGHKS, YYEKEE (reference sequence). This CDR3 has 14 amino acids. With V trimmed by 4 bases and J by 8 bases, 7 bases remained unmatched. CDR3 in amino acids: CASSETGVDEKLFF. Here the CDR3 DNA reads TGTGCCAGCAGCGAGACAGGGGTGGACGAAAAACTGTTTTTT.

V gene TRBV18 combines with J gene TRBJ2-2; 9 bases fit TRBD1. V trimming: 3 bases; J trimming: 4 bases; junction bases outside the gene matches: 9. This CDR3 spans 17 amino acids. The germline gives CDR1 KGHSH, CDR2 LQKENI. CDR3 sequence (DNA): TGTGCCAGCTCACCCGACCTACAGGGGGCTGGCACCGGGGAGCTGTTTTTT. Its translation is CASSPDLQGAGTGELFF.

The rearrangement links TRBV5-1 to TRBJ2-7; 12 positions agree with TRBD2. Germline CDR1 and CDR2: SGHRS and YFSETQ. The length of the CDR3 is 16 residues. Trimming removed 4 bases from V and 0 bases from J; junction bases left unmatched: 5. CDR3 sequence: CASSVGTSGFSYEQYF. The CDR3 nucleotides read TGCGCCAGCAGCGTCGGGACTAGCGGGTTCTCCTACGAGCAGTACTTC.

This chain joins TRBV9 and TRBJ2-7, with TRBD2 matching 8 bases. The CDR3 runs to 16 residues. V trimming: 3 bases; J trimming: 3 bases; junction bases outside the gene matches: 11. Germline CDR1 is SGDLS and CDR2 is YYNGEE. The CDR3 region has the DNA TGTGCCAGCAGCGAAGGAGGCGGGGGGTCTTACTACGAGCAGTACTTC. The encoded protein is CASSEGGGGSYYEQYF.

V usage is TRBV27 and J usage is TRBJ1-6; D remains ambiguous. Germline CDR1 reads MNHEY; CDR2 reads SMNVEV (reference sequence). Trimming took off 3 bases at V and 7 bases at J, with 7 bases between the two ends. This CDR3 spans 13 amino acids. The CDR3 sequence: CASSFNTNSPLHF. The CDR3 DNA reads as TGTGCCAGCAGTTTTAACACCAATTCACCCCTCCACTTT.

The rearrangement links TRBV10-3 to TRBJ2-7; 9 bases match TRBD2. This CDR3 has 15 amino acids. V gave up 6 bases and J gave up 0 bases; unmatched junction bases: 6. CDR1 is ENHRY, CDR2 SYGVKD, per germline. CDR3 coding DNA: TGTGCCATCAGGTTCCTAGCGGGGAGCTCCTACGAGCAGTACTTC. Translating gives CAIRFLAGSSYEQYF.

The chain uses TRBV5-4 and TRBJ2-2, with a possible D match to TRBD1 (6 bases). Trimming took 4 bases from V and 6 from J, leaving 10 bases between them. CDR1 and CDR2 (germline): SGHNT, YYREEE (reference sequence). The CDR3 has 13 amino acids. CDR3 region: CASSTGQSGELFF. The CDR3 nucleotides are TGTGCCAGCAGCACCGGACAGTCCGGGGAGCTGTTTTTT.

The genes are TRBV27 and TRBJ2-2; 7 nucleotides line up with TRBD2. The germline V gene encodes CDR1 MNHEY and CDR2 SMNVEV (reference sequence). This CDR3 comprises 15 residues. Trimming took 6 bases from V and 5 from J; bases not matched to a gene: 9. The CDR3 protein is CASSPSGVGTGELFF. The CDR3 region has the DNA TGTGCCAGCAGCCCGAGCGGGGTAGGAACCGGGGAGCTGTTTTTT.

This clone has just one count. The chain carries TRBV5-1 and TRBJ2-5; 7 positions match TRBD1. CDR3 length equals 17 residues. Germline V gene lookup returns CDR1 SGHRS and CDR2 YFSETQ. Trimming took 2 bases from V and 4 from J; bases not matched to a gene: 14. The CDR3 DNA is TGCGCCAGCAGCTTATATTCGACAGGGTCTTTATTAGAGACCCAGTACTTC. Its protein product is CASSLYSTGSLLETQYF.

In DNA, the CDR3 is TGTGCCAGCTCACTCAGGGCGAGCTCCTACAATGAGCAGTTCTTC. Amino acid sequence: CASSLRASSYNEQFF. V and J are TRBV18 and TRBJ2-1; D is perhaps TRBD1 (5 bases). Looked up from germline, CDR1 is KGHSH and CDR2 is LQKENI. CDR3 size: 15 residues. V was shortened by 4 bases and J by 0 bases, with 10 bases between the two germline ends.

The rearrangement uses TRBV19 and TRBJ1-5; D call uncertain. V lost 1 base, J lost 0 bases, and 7 bases lay in between. Looked up from germline, CDR1 is LNHDA and CDR2 is SQIVND (reference sequence). There are 15 residues in the CDR3. DNA of the CDR3: TGTGCCAGTAGTATAGTCGTAGATAGCAATCAGCCCCAGCATTTT. As protein: CASSIVVDSNQPQHF.